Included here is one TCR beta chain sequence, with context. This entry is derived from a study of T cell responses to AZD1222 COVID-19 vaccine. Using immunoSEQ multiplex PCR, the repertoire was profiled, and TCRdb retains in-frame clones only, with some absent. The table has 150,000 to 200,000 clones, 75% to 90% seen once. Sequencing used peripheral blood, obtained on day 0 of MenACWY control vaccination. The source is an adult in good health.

The CDR3 reads CASSRGVITEAFF. The DNA of the CDR3 is TGTGCCAGCAGTAGGGGGGTGATAACTGAAGCTTTCTTT. This chain joins TRBV6-5 and TRBJ1-1, with a possible D match to TRBD1 (6 bases). The germline V and J ends were trimmed by 5 bases and 5 bases, with 12 bases remaining between them. CDR3 length: 13 residues. Germline V lookup: CDR1 MNHEY, CDR2 SVGAGI.